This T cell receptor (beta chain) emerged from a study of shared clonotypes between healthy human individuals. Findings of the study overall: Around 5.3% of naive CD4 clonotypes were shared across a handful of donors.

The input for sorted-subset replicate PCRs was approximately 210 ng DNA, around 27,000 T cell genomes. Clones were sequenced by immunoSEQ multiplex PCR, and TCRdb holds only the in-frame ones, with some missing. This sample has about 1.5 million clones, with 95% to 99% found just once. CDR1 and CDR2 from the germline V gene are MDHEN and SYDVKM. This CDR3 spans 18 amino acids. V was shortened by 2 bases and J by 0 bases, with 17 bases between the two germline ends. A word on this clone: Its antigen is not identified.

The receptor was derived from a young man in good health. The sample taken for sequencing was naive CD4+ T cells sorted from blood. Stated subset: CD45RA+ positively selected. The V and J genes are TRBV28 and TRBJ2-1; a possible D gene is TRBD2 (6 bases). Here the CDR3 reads CASSLDLRLVGSYNEQFF. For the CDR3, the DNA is TGTGCCAGCAGTTTAGACCTTAGACTAGTGGGCTCCTACAATGAGCAGTTCTTC.